One and the same sample provided the 4 T cell receptor beta chains below, sequenced in a study of blood T cell repertoires in COVID-19. Clones were read by immunoSEQ multiplex PCR, and TCRdb kept only the in-frame ones, dropping some. The sample lists around 230,000 clones, about 90% occurring once. The source material was peripheral blood. The source is a man aged 55 to 70 who had recovered from COVID-19.

The J gene is TRBJ1-5, the V gene TRBV3-1 (or the pseudogene TRBV3-2); 7 nucleotides agree with TRBD1. Losses at the gene ends were 2 bases for V and 6 bases for J; bases not matched to a gene: 4. From germline, CDR1 is LGHDT and CDR2 YNNKEL (reference sequence). The CDR3 has 14 residues. The CDR3 DNA follows: TGTGCCAGCAGCCAAAGGGGGCGCGGTCAGCCCCAGCATTTT. Protein product: CASSQRGRGQPQHF.

Here the CDR3 reads CASSSRRAGATYNEQFF. CDR3 in DNA: TGTGCCAGCAGCTCGCGGAGGGCGGGTGCTACCTACAATGAGCAGTTCTTC. The rearrangement uses TRBV5-6 and TRBJ2-1, with D perhaps TRBD2 (6 bases). V shed 3 bases and J shed 2 bases, with 18 bases lying between them. CDR1 and CDR2 (germline): SGHDT, YYEEEE. The CDR3 loop spans 17 amino acids.

A few counts support this clone. V is TRBV6-5 and J is TRBJ2-7; perhaps TRBD1 as D (6 bases). The CDR3 loop spans 15 amino acids. The germline gives CDR1 MNHEY, CDR2 SVGAGI. Trimming left V 5 bases short and J 2 bases short, with 16 bases between. CDR3 sequence (DNA): TGTGCCAGCAGTCCCGAGGGCAGGGGCACCTACGAGCAGTACGTC. Its protein product is CASSPEGRGTYEQYV.

The sample holds one count of this clone. The chain links TRBV6-5 to TRBJ2-1, with 10 bases fitting TRBD2. CDR1 and CDR2 from the germline V gene are MNHEY and SVGAGI. This CDR3 spans 15 amino acids. Trimming cost V 6 bases and J 8 bases; bases outside gene matches: 10. CDR3 in amino acids: CASSYFSGGKDEQFF. The CDR3 DNA reads TGTGCCAGCAGCTATTTTAGCGGGGGGAAAGATGAGCAGTTCTTC.